This is a list of T cell receptor beta chains from one sample in a study of blood T cell repertoires in COVID-19. Data came from immunoSEQ multiplex PCR; TCRdb stores just in-frame clones and leaves some out. The table records roughly 100,000 clones, roughly 80% of them present only once. The sample consisted of peripheral blood. The receptors were gathered from a man in his sixties with acute or convalescent COVID-19. Each CDR3 is given with its conserved first and last residue. The D gene is left open where the match is weak. Part of the rows lack a size; the others show once, few, many or a class for expanded clones.

NA	TRBD2	TRBV5-1	TRBJ2-3	CASSPGLATSTDTQYF	TGCGCCAGCAGCCCGGGACTAGCGACTAGCACAGATACGCAGTATTTT
NA	TRBD2	TRBV5-4	TRBJ2-1	CASSSRTSGRGNEQFF	TGTGCCAGCAGCTCGCGGACTAGCGGGAGGGGGAATGAGCAGTTCTTC
NA	NA	TRBV5-1	TRBJ1-2	CASRRDRNPFYGYTF	TGCGCCAGCAGACGCGACAGAAACCCCTTCTATGGCTACACCTTC
NA	NA	TRBV19	TRBJ1-1	CASSITGQNTEAFF	TGTGCCAGTAGTATAACCGGACAGAACACTGAAGCTTTCTTT
NA	TRBD2	TRBV6-5	TRBJ2-3	CASSYMREGTDTQYF	TGTGCCAGCAGTTACATGAGGGAGGGAACAGATACGCAGTATTTT
many	TRBD2	TRBV10-3	TRBJ2-1	CAIRGLASNNEQFF	TGTGCCATCAGGGGACTAGCGTCGAACAATGAGCAGTTCTTC
NA	NA	TRBV13	TRBJ1-2	CASSRGGGLRANYGYTF	TGTGCCAGCAGCAGAGGCGGCGGGCTGAGAGCTAACTATGGCTACACCTTC
once	NA	TRBV2	TRBJ2-7	CASSVGGLREQYF	TGTGCCAGCAGTGTCGGGGGGCTTCGCGAGCAGTACTTC
NA	NA	TRBV30	TRBJ2-5	CAWRSSEYQETQYF	TGTGCCTGGAGATCATCGGAGTACCAAGAGACCCAGTACTTC
NA	NA	TRBV29-1	TRBJ1-1	CSVAGLTEAFF	TGCAGCGTTGCCGGGTTGACTGAAGCTTTCTTT
NA	NA	TRBV19	TRBJ1-1	CASSPQGLRAEAFF	TGTGCCAGTAGCCCACAGGGTTTGCGCGCTGAAGCTTTCTTT
NA	TRBD2	TRBV5-8	TRBJ2-1	CASSVGGTSAYNEQFF	TGTGCCAGCAGCGTAGGGGGGACTAGCGCCTACAATGAGCAGTTCTTC
once	TRBD1	TRBV11-2	TRBJ2-5	CASSFGGQGETQYF	TGTGCCAGCAGCTTTGGGGGACAGGGCGAGACCCAGTACTTC
NA	TRBD2	TRBV7-9	TRBJ2-3	CASSLGLAGFTDTQYF	TGTGCCAGCAGCTTGGGACTAGCGGGATTCACAGATACGCAGTATTTT
NA	NA	TRBV28	TRBJ1-3	CASIVEGGNTIYF	TGTGCCAGCATCGTAGAGGGTGGAAACACCATATATTTT
NA	TRBD1	TRBV5-5	TRBJ2-2	CASSGDRGQVTGELFF	TGTGCCAGCAGCGGGGACAGGGGGCAAGTCACCGGGGAGCTGTTTTTT
NA	TRBD2	TRBV19	TRBJ2-1	CASMAGGPFHNEQFF	TGTGCCAGTATGGCGGGAGGGCCATTCCACAATGAGCAGTTCTTC
NA	NA	TRBV2	TRBJ1-3	CASRSSSGNTIYF	TGTGCCAGCAGATCCAGCTCTGGAAACACCATATATTTT
NA	NA	TRBV6-5	TRBJ2-7	CASTEGVGSYEQYF	TGTGCCTCGACCGAGGGCGTCGGCTCCTACGAGCAGTACTTC
NA	NA	TRBV24-1	TRBJ2-1	CATTSGSAYNEQFF	TGTGCCACCACTTCCGGGAGTGCCTACAATGAGCAGTTCTTC
NA	TRBD1	TRBV5-6	TRBJ1-6	CASSLRTGVSPLHF	TGTGCCAGCAGCTTGAGGACAGGAGTCTCACCCCTCCACTTT
NA	NA	TRBV30	TRBJ1-3	CAWLVRALPGNTIYF	TGTGCCTGGCTTGTTCGAGCTTTACCTGGAAACACCATATATTTT
medium-sized	TRBD2	TRBV4-1	TRBJ2-1	CASSQAASGSYEQFF	TGCGCCAGCAGCCAAGCGGCTAGCGGGAGCTATGAGCAGTTCTTC
NA	NA	TRBV2	TRBJ1-5	CASSGGGGNQPQHF	TGTGCCAGCAGTGGGGGGGGTGGCAATCAGCCCCAGCATTTT
many	NA	TRBV19	TRBJ2-1	CASSEYGSGTNEQFF	TGTGCCAGTAGCGAATACGGGAGCGGAACCAATGAGCAGTTCTTC
NA	NA	TRBV3-1/TRBV3-2	TRBJ2-7	CASSQDATIPYEQYF	TGTGCCAGCAGCCAAGATGCGACTATCCCTTACGAGCAGTACTTC
NA	TRBD1	TRBV6-1	TRBJ1-3	CASSAQPGGQAPSGNTIYF	TGTGCCAGCAGTGCTCAACCCGGAGGACAGGCCCCCTCTGGAAACACCATATATTTT
NA	NA	TRBV24-1	TRBJ2-3	CATSDQRSSTDTQYF	TGTGCCACCAGTGATCAGCGTTCTAGCACAGATACGCAGTATTTT
few	NA	TRBV5-8	TRBJ1-5	CASSYTKNQPQHF	TGTGCCAGCAGCTACACCAAAAATCAGCCCCAGCATTTT
NA	TRBD2	TRBV5-4	TRBJ2-3	CASSLWREPDTQYF	TGTGCCAGCAGCTTGTGGCGGGAGCCAGATACGCAGTATTTT
few	TRBD1	TRBV7-2	TRBJ1-6	CASSSGQVDSPLHF	TGTGCCAGCAGCTCGGGACAGGTAGATTCACCCCTCCACTTT
NA	TRBD1	TRBV2	TRBJ2-7	CASRTGQYNYEQYF	TGTGCCAGCAGGACGGGACAGTATAACTACGAGCAGTACTTC
NA	NA	TRBV3-1/TRBV3-2	TRBJ2-1	CASSLLEDNEQFF	TGTGCCAGCAGCCTCCTAGAGGACAATGAGCAGTTCTTC
few	NA	TRBV11-3	TRBJ1-1	CASSSRRTVREAFF	TGTGCCAGCAGCTCAAGGCGAACGGTGAGGGAAGCTTTCTTT
NA	NA	TRBV5-4	TRBJ1-2	CASSLARGTNYGYTF	TGTGCCAGCAGCTTGGCGCGGGGGACTAACTATGGCTACACCTTC
few	NA	TRBV7-8	TRBJ2-7	CASSLGQRVYEQYF	TGTGCCAGCTCCCTTGGACAAAGGGTCTACGAGCAGTACTTC
NA	NA	TRBV6-4	TRBJ1-1	CASSDRGLPNTEAFF	TGTGCCAGCAGTGACCGGGGTCTCCCAAACACTGAAGCTTTCTTT